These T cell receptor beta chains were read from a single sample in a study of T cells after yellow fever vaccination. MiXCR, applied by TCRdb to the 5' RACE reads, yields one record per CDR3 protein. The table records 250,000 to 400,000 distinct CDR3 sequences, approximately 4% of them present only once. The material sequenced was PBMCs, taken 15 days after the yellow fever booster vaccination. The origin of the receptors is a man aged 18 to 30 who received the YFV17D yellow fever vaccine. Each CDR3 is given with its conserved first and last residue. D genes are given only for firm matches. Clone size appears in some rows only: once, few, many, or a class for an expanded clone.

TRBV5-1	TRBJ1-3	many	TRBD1	TGCGCCAGCAGCTTCGGGACAGGAGATCTTTACTCTGGAAACACCATATATTTT	CASSFGTGDLYSGNTIYF
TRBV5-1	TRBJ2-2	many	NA	TGCGCCAGCAGCTTGGACGGACAACTAGCCACCGGGGAGCTGTTTTTT	CASSLDGQLATGELFF
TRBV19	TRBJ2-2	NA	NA	TGTGCCAGTAGTATGGGGACCGGGGGGGAGCTGTTTTTT	CASSMGTGGELFF
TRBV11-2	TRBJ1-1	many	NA	TGTGCCAGGATCAACACTGAAGCTTTCTTT	CARINTEAFF
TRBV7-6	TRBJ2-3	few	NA	TGTGCCAGCAGACTCTCTAGCACAGATACGCAGTATTTT	CASRLSSTDTQYF
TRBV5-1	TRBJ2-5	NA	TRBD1	TGCGCCAGCAGCTTGGAGGGGGCAACCCCCCCCGGCAACTTC	CASSLEGATPPGNF
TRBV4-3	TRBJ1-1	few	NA	TGCGCCAGCAGCCAAGACGGGGGCCCCACTGAAGCTTTCTTT	CASSQDGGPTEAFF
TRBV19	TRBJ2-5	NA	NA	TGTGCCATCTCACCGCCGGGGACTGTACGAGAGACCCAGTACTTC	CAISPPGTVRETQYF
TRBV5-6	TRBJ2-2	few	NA	TGTGCCAGCCGTACCGGGGGAATGAGCACCGGGGAGCTGTTTTTT	CASRTGGMSTGELFF
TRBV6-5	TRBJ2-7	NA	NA	TGTGCCAGCGGATATCGGGACACTAACTACGAGCAGTACTTC	CASGYRDTNYEQYF
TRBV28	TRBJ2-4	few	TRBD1	TGTGCCAGCACTCTTACGGACAGGCTAGCCAAAAACATTCAGTACTTC	CASTLTDRLAKNIQYF
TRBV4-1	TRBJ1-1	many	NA	TGCGCCAGCAGCCAACTAGCCCAAGCTTTCTTT	CASSQLAQAFF
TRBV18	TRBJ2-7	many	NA	TGTGCCAGCTCCCAGGCAGGGGCCTCCTACGAGCAGTACTTC	CASSQAGASYEQYF
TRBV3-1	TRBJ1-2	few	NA	TGTGCCAGCAGCCAAGCTCACGCGGCAGGGCAAAACTATGGCTACACCTTC	CASSQAHAAGQNYGYTF
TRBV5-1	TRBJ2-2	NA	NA	TGCGCCAGCCTGTCCTTTGGGGGCGGCACCGGGGAGCTGTTTTTT	CASLSFGGGTGELFF
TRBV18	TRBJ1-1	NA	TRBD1	TGTGCCAGCTCACGATGGACAGGGGGACAGAACACTGAAGCTTTCTTT	CASSRWTGGQNTEAFF
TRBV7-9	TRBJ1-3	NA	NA	TGTGCCAGCAGCGCCAACAGTGGCGGCTCTGGAAACACCATATATTTT	CASSANSGGSGNTIYF
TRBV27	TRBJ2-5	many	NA	TGTGCCAGCAGGAAGGCCACTAGCATCACAGAGACCCAGTACTTC	CASRKATSITETQYF
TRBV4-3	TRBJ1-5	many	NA	TGCGCCAGCAGCCAAGGAACAGGGCAAAGCAATCAGCCCCAGCATTTT	CASSQGTGQSNQPQHF
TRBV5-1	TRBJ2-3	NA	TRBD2	TGCGCCAGCAGCTCCGGGAGACTAGCGGGGGCAGATACGCAGTATTTT	CASSSGRLAGADTQYF
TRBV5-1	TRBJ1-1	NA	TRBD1	TGCGCCAGCAGCGAAAGGGACAGGGGCCCACCTGGCACTGAAGCTTTCTTT	CASSERDRGPPGTEAFF
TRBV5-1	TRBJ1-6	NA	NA	TGCGCCAGCAGCCCCTCCCCAGGGGCGGCTTCACCCCTCCACTTT	CASSPSPGAASPLHF
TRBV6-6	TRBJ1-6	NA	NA	TGTGCCAGCACCCCATATACCGGGACACCAGGCAGTTCACCCCTCCACTTT	CASTPYTGTPGSSPLHF
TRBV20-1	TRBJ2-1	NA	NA	TGCAGTACTAAGAGCCGGGACGGTGACAATGAGCAGTTCTTC	CSTKSRDGDNEQFF
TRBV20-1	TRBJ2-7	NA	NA	TGCAGTGCTAGTGACCTTCTACCCTACGAGCAGTACTTC	CSASDLLPYEQYF
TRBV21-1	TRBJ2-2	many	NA	TGTGCCAGCAGCAACCTAGGTACCGGGGAGCTGTTTTTT	CASSNLGTGELFF
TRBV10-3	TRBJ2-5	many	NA	TGTGCCATCAGTCAACTGATGGGGGCAGGCGAGACCCAGTACTTC	CAISQLMGAGETQYF
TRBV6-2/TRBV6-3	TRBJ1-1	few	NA	TGTGCCAGCAGCACCCCTCACATCCGACAGGCTCGGATGAACACTGAAGCTTTCTTT	CASSTPHIRQARMNTEAFF